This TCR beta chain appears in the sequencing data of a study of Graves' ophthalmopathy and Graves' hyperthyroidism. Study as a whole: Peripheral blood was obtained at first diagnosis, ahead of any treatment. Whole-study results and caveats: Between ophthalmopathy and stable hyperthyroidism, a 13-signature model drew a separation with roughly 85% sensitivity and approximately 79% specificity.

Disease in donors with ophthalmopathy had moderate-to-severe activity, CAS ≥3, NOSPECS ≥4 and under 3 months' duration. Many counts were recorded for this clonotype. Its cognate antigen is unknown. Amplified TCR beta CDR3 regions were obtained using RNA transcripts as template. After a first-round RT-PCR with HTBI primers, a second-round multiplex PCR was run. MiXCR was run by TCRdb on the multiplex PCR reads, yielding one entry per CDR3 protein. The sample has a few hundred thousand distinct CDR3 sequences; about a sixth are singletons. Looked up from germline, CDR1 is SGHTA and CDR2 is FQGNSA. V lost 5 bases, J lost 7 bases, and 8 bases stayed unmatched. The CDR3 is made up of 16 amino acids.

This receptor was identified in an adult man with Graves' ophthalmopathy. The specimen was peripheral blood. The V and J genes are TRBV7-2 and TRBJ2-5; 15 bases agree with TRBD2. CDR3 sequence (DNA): TGTGCCAGCAGCCCAAGGACTAGCGGGGGGGCCGCGACCCAGTACTTC. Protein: CASSPRTSGGAATQYF.